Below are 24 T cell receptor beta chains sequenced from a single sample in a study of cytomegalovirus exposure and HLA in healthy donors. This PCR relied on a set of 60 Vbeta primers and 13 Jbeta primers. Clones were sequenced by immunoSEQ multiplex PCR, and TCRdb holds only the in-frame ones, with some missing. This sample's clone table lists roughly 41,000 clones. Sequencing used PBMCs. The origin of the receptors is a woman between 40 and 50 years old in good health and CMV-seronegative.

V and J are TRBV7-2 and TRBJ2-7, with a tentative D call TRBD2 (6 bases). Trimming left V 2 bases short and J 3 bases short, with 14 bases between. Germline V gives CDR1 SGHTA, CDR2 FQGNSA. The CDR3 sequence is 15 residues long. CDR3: CASSLWAGSGYEQYF. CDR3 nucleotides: TGTGCCAGCAGCTTATGGGCCGGGAGTGGCTACGAGCAGTACTTC.

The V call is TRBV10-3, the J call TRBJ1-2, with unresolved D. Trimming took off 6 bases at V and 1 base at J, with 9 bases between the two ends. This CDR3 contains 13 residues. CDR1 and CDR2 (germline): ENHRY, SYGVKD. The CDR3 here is CAISNGSNYGYTF. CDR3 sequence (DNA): TGTGCCATCAGCAACGGGAGTAACTATGGCTACACCTTC.

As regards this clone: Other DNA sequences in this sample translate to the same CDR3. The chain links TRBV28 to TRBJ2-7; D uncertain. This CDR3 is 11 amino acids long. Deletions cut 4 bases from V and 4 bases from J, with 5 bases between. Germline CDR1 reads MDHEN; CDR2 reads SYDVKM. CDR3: CASSSGYEQYF. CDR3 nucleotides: TGTGCCAGCAGTTCCGGGTACGAGCAGTACTTC.

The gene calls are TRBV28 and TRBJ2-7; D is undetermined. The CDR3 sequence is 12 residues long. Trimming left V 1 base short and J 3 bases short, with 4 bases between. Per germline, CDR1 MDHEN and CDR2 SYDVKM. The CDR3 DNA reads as TGTGCCAGCAGTTTATCCCTCTACGAGCAGTACTTC. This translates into CASSLSLYEQYF.

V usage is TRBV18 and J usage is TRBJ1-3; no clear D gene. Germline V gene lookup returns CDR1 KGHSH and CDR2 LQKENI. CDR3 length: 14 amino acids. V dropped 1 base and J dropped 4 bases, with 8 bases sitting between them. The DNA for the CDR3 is TGTGCCAGCTCACCACTGACATTGGGAAACACCATATATTTT. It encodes CASSPLTLGNTIYF.

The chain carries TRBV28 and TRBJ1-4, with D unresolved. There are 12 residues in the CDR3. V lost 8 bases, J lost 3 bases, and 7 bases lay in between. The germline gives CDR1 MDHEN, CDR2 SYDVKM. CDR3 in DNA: TGTGCCAGCGCAGTCTCTAATGAAAAACTGTTTTTT. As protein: CASAVSNEKLFF.

CDR3 region: CASSLGAFYGYTF. In nucleotides, the CDR3 is TGTGCCAGCAGCTTAGGGGCCTTTTATGGCTACACCTTC. The genes are TRBV7-2 and TRBJ1-2; no clear D gene. V was clipped by 1 base and J by 5 bases, with 8 bases between them. The CDR3 sequence is 13 residues long. The germline gives CDR1 SGHTA, CDR2 FQGNSA.

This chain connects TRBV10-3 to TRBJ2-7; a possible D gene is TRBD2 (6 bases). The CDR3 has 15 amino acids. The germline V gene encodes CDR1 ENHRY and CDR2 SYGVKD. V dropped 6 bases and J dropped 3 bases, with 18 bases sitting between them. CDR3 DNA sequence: TGTGCCATCAGGGATCCCGGGGGAAATGTCTACGAGCAGTACTTC. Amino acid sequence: CAIRDPGGNVYEQYF.

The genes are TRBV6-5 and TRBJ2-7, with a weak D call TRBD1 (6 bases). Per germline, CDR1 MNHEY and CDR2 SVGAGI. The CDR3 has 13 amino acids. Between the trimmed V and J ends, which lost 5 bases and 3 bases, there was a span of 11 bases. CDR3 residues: CASSLGTYYEQYF. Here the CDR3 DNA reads TGTGCCAGCAGTCTCGGGACATACTACGAGCAGTACTTC.

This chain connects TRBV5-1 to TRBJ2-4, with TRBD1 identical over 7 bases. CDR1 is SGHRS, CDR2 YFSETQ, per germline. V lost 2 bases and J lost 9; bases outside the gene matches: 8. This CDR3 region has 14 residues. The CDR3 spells CASSFEGAPLIQYF. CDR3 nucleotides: TGCGCCAGCAGCTTCGAGGGGGCACCCCTCATTCAGTACTTC.

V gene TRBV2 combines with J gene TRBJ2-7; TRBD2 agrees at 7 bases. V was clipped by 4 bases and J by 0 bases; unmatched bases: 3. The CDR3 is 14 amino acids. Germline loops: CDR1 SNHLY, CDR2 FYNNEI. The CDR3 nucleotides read TGTGCCAGCAGTGCTTCTAGCGGCTCCTACGAGCAGTACTTC. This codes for CASSASSGSYEQYF.

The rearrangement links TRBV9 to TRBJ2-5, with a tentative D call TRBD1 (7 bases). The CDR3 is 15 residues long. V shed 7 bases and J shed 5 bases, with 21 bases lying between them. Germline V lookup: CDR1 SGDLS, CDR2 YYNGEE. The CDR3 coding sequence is TGTGCCAGCGGTGGGGGGCAGGGGGGAGCGGAGACCCAGTACTTC. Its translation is CASGGGQGGAETQYF.

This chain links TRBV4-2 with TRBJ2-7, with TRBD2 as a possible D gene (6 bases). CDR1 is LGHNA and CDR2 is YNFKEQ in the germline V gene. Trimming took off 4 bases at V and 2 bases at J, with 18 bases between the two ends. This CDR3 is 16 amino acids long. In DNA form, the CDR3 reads TGTGCCAGCAGCCGGACGCTTAGCGGAACAACCTACGAGCAGTACTTC. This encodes CASSRTLSGTTYEQYF.

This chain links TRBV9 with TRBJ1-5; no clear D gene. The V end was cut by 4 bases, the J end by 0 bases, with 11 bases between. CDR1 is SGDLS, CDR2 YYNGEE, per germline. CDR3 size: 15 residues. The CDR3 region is CASSPTTVSNQPQHF. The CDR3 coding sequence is TGTGCCAGCAGCCCCACCACAGTTAGCAATCAGCCCCAGCATTTT.

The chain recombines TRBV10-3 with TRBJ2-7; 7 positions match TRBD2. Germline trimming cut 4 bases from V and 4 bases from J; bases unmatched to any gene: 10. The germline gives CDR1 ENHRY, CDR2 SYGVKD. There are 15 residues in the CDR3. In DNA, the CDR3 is TGTGCCATCAGTGGGTCGAGGGAGGGAATGTACGAGCAGTACTTC. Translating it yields CAISGSREGMYEQYF.

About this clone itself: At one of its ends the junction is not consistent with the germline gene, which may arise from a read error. The CDR3 sequence is CATSLQGLDGYTF. The CDR3 nucleotides read TGTGCCACCAGTTTACAGGGGTTAGATGGCTACACCTTC. The gene calls are TRBV10-3 and TRBJ1-2; TRBD1 agrees at 7 bases. Per the germline V gene, CDR1 is ENHRY and CDR2 is SYGVKD. CDR3 size: 13 residues.

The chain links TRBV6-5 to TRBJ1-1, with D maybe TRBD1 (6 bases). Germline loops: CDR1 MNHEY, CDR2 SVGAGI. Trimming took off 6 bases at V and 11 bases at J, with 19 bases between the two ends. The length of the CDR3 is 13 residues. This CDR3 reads CASRSSPHRAAFF. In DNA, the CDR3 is TGTGCCAGCAGATCCTCCCCGCACAGGGCTGCTTTCTTT.

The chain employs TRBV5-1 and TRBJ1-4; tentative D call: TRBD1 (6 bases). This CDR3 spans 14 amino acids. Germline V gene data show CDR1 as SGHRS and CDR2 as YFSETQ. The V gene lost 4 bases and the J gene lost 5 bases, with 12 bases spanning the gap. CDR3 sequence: CASSTGTANEKLFF. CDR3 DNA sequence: TGCGCCAGCAGCACAGGGACGGCAAATGAAAAACTGTTTTTT.

CDR3 DNA sequence: TGTGCCAGTAGTATAGGGACGGGGGTCACCTACGAGCAGTACTTC. It specifies CASSIGTGVTYEQYF. The rearrangement links TRBV19 to TRBJ2-7; D may be TRBD2 (6 bases). The CDR3 extends over 15 amino acids. V was trimmed by 1 base and J by 2 bases, leaving 12 bases between them. Germline V gives CDR1 LNHDA, CDR2 SQIVND (reference sequence).

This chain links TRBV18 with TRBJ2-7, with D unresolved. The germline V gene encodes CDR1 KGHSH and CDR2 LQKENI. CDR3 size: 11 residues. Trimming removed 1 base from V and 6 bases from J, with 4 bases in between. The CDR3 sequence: CASSPRAEQYF. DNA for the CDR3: TGTGCCAGCTCACCACGGGCCGAGCAGTACTTC.

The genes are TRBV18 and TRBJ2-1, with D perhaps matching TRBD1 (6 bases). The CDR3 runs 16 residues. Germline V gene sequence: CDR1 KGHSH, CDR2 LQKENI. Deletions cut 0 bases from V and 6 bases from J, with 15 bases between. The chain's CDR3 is CASSPPLGLQGNEQFF. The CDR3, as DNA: TGTGCCAGCTCACCACCGCTGGGTTTACAGGGCAATGAGCAGTTCTTC.

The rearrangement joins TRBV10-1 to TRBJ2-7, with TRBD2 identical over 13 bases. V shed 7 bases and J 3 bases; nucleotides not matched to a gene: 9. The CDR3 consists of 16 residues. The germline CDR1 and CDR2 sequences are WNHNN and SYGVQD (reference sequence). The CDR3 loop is CASMAGLAGKDYEQYF. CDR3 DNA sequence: TGCGCCAGCATGGCGGGACTAGCGGGAAAAGACTACGAGCAGTACTTC.

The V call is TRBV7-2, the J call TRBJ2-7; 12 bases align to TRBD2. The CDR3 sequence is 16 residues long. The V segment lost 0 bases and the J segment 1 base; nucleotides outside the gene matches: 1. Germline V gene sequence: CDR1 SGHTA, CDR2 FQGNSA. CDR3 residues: CASSLAGLAGSYEQYF. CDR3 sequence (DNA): TGTGCCAGCAGCTTAGCCGGACTAGCGGGATCCTACGAGCAGTACTTC.

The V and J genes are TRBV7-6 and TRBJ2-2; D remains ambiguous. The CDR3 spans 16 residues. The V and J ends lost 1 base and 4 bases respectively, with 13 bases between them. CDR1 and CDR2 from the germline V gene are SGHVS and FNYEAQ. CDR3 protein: CASSLETIILTGELFF. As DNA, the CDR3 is TGTGCCAGCAGCTTAGAAACTATAATTCTCACCGGGGAGCTGTTTTTT.